The 2 T cell receptor beta chains below were found in one sample sequenced in a study of T-cell reconstitution after alpha-beta-depleted transplantation in children. Unique molecular identifiers were used to barcode this TCRbeta library. One entry per CDR3 protein results from TCRdb running MiXCR on the PCR reads. The data show about 170,000 distinct CDR3 sequences, with 8.5% to 14% seen just once and less than 15% held by the top ten. The sample in question was PBMCs, obtained before TCRalphabeta/CD19-depleted stem cell transplant. The receptors come from a boy under 10 years old with acute myeloid leukemia, due to receive a stem cell transplant.

This clonotype was seen repeatedly, ten times or more. This chain connects TRBV20-1 to TRBJ2-5; unclear D gene. CDR1 is DFQATT and CDR2 is SNEGSKA in the germline V gene (reference sequence). Trimming pared 5 bases from V and 5 bases from J, leaving 6 bases between. This CDR3 is built from 10 residues. Here the CDR3 DNA reads TGCAGTGCTGGTTCGGAGACCCAGTACTTC. Amino acid sequence: CSAGSETQYF.

In its sample, this clonotype was seen many times. The CDR3 DNA reads TGTGCCACCAGTGATTCTAGACAGGGGGGAAATCAGCCCCAGCATTTT. Residues: CATSDSRQGGNQPQHF. The V and J genes are TRBV24-1 and TRBJ1-5; 9 bases align to TRBD1. Per the germline V gene, CDR1 is KGHDR and CDR2 is SFDVKD. The CDR3 spans 16 residues. J gave up 4 bases and V 2 bases, and 5 bases lay outside the gene matches.